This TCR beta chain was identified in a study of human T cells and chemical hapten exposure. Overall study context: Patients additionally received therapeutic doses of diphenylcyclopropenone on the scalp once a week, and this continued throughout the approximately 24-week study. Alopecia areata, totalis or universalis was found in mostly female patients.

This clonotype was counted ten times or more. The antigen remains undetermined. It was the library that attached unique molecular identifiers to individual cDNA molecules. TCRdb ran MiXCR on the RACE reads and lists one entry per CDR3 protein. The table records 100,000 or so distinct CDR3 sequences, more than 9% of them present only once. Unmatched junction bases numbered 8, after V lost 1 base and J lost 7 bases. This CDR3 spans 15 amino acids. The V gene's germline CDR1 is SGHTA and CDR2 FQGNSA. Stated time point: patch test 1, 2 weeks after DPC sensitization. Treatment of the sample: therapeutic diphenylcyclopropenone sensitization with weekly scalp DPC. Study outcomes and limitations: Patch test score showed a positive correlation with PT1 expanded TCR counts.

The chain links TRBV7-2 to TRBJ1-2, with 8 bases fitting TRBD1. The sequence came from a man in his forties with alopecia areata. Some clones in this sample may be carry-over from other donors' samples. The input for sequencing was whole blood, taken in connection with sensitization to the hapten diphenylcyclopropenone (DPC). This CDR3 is CASSLGGQGAVGYTF. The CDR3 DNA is TGTGCCAGCAGCTTAGGTGGCCAGGGGGCAGTTGGCTACACCTTC. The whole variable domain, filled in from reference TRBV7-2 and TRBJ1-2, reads GAGVSQSPSNKVTEKGKDVELRCDPISGHTALYWYRQSLGQGLEFLIYFQGNSAPDKSGLPSDRFSAERTGGSVSTLTIQRTQQEDSAVYLCASSLGGQGAVGYTFGSGTRLTVV.